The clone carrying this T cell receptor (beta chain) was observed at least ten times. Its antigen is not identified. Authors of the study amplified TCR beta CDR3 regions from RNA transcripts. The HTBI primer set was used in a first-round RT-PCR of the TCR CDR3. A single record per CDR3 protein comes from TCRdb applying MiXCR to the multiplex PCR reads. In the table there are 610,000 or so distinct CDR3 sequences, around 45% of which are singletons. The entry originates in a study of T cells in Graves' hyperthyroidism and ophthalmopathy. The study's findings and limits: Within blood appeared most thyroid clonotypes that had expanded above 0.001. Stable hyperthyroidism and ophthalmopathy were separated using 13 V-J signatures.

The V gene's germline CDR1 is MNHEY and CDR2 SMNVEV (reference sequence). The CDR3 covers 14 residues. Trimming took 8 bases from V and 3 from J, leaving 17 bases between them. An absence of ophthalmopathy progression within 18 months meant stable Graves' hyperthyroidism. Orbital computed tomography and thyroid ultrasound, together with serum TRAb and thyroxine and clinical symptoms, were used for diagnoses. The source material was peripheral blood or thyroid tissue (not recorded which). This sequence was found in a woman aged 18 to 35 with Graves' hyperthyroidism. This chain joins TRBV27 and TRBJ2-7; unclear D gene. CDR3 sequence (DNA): TGTGCCAGCGCACCCTCGACGATATACTACGAGCAGTACTTC. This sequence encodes CASAPSTIYYEQYF.